Here is one TCR beta chain with its context. What it recognizes is unknown. The data were obtained in a study of cytotoxic CD8 clonotypes in ibrutinib-treated CLL. Broader study findings: Clonality went higher at ibrutinib response and then dropped back toward baseline at progression. Baseline values of clonality outstripped age-matched healthy donors and followed circulating CD8+ T-cell counts.

TCRdb's table, derived via immunoSEQ multiplex PCR, lists solely in-frame clones and lacks some. The sample has about 120,000 clones, 70% to 90% seen once; the top ten hold approximately 2%. The V gene end was trimmed by 2 bases and the J gene end by 5 bases; junction bases not matched to a gene: 5. Germline CDR1 GTSNPN, CDR2 SVGIG (reference sequence). This CDR3 comprises 14 residues. The V and J genes are TRBV30 and TRBJ2-3, with TRBD2 identical over 9 bases. Sequenced here: PBMCs, sampled after 24 months of ibrutinib treatment. The receptor comes from a human donor with chronic lymphocytic leukemia. The CDR3 spells CAWSFQAGGDTQYF. CDR3 DNA: TGTGCCTGGAGTTTTCAAGCGGGGGGAGATACGCAGTATTTT.